This T cell receptor (beta chain) was captured by sequencing in a study of blood T cell repertoires in COVID-19. Study-level information: Acute and convalescent COVID-19 specimens originated in the United States, Italy and Spain.

V shed 4 bases, J shed 1 base, and the junction held 4 bases outside the gene matches. CDR3 size: 16 residues. Germline V gene lookup returns CDR1 KGHSH and CDR2 LQKENI. This clone was seen once. Repertoires were generated with immunoSEQ multiplex PCR, while TCRdb's copy carries only in-frame clones and drops some. The sample has roughly 250,000 clones; over 75% are singletons. Material for sequencing was peripheral blood. The chain employs TRBV18 and TRBJ2-3, with 11 bases that match TRBD2. This receptor was identified in a human donor in a cohort sampled during active COVID-19. Here the CDR3 reads CASSLPTSGGTDTQYF. DNA of the CDR3: TGTGCCAGCTCACTGCCGACTAGCGGGGGCACAGATACGCAGTATTTT.